This T cell receptor (beta chain) comes out of a study of Ad26.COV2.S vaccination and SARS-CoV-2 variants. Study results and caveats: It was vaccine recipients, not placebo recipients, who had the higher spike-specific TCR breadth.

This CDR3 is 15 amino acids long. Germline V gene data show CDR1 as MNHNY and CDR2 as SVGAGI (reference sequence). Trimming took 2 bases from V and 4 from J, leaving 14 bases between them. Described treatment: roughly 18 received Ad26.COV2.S at low or high dose, single or two shots; roughly five received placebo; per-sample allocation not given. Sampling was done on day 63 after the first vaccine or placebo injection. A word on this clone: Antigen specificity is unknown.

Method: immunoSEQ multiplex PCR; TCRdb's copy keeps in-frame clones and lacks some. The sample comprises about 380,000 clones, about four fifths of which are singletons, and around 7.3% rests with the top ten. The receptor was derived from a person between 18 and 65 years old who received the Ad26.COV2.S COVID-19 vaccine or a placebo. The chain links TRBV6-6 to TRBJ1-2; D unresolved. The specimen comprised peripheral blood, sampled in a trial of Ad26.COV2.S vaccine versus placebo. In nucleotides, the CDR3 is TGTGCCAGCAGTTACGGGGAAGTAAATAGCTATGGCTACACCTTC. This sequence encodes CASSYGEVNSYGYTF.